The subject of this entry is one T cell receptor (beta chain). The antigen is unknown. Sequenced by immunoSEQ multiplex PCR; TCRdb stores in-frame clones only, minus some. Of around 110,000 clones listed, 90% are singletons. The record originates from a study of graft-versus-host responses after intestinal transplantation. Study background: Grafts were multivisceral, liver-intestinal, or isolated intestinal.

V shed 6 bases and J shed 1 base, with 17 bases lying between them. CDR3 length equals 15 residues. The germline V gene has CDR1 SQVTM and CDR2 ANQGSEA. Study observations and caveats: GvH clonotypes were identified within recipient marrow, with a subset emerging first in ileum or blood.

J is TRBJ2-3 and V is TRBV29-1; a possible D gene is TRBD1 (6 bases). Specimen: unstimulated CD4+ T cells sorted from spleen or lymph node cells, collected before intestinal transplant. The TCR was taken from a human donor who received an intestinal transplant. The CDR3 is CSVPPRGGGTDTQYF. The CDR3 region has the DNA TGCAGCGTCCCGCCTCGAGGGGGAGGCACAGATACGCAGTATTTT.